This T cell receptor (beta chain) was captured in a study of cytomegalovirus exposure and HLA in healthy donors. TCRdb's copy holds only in-frame clones and misses some; the assay was immunoSEQ multiplex PCR. The sample includes approximately 97,000 clones, approximately 95% of them seen just once. The sample consisted of PBMCs. The TCR comes from a woman aged 25-40 years in good health and CMV-seropositive.

The CDR3 sequence is CASSPELVSQAKNIQYF. CDR3 coding DNA: TGCGCCAGCAGCCCGGAACTAGTATCCCAAGCCAAAAACATTCAGTACTTC. This rearrangement joins TRBV4-1 to TRBJ2-4; D possibly corresponds to TRBD2 (5 bases). Germline values: CDR1 MGHRA, CDR2 YSYEKL. V gave up 4 bases and J gave up 0 bases, with 16 bases separating them. The CDR3 totals 17 residues.